This TCR beta chain was observed in a study of graft-versus-host responses after intestinal transplantation. Study-level information: Grafts that recipients had were multivisceral, liver-intestinal, or isolated intestinal transplants. Anti-thymocyte globulin induction preceded about 3 years of tacrolimus and steroid maintenance in all recipients.

Repertoires were generated with immunoSEQ multiplex PCR, while TCRdb's copy carries only in-frame clones and drops some. Here the sample spans approximately 92,000 clones, 75% to 95% being singletons. A note on this clone: Its antigen remains unidentified.

Study results and caveats: Within the allografts of patients who had graft-donor T cell macrochimerism, graft-versus-host to host-versus-graft clonal ratios were high.

Per the germline V gene, CDR1 is MNHEY and CDR2 is SMNVEV (reference sequence). CDR3 length: 16 residues. Unmatched junction bases numbered 12, after V lost 6 bases and J lost 5 bases. This sequence joins TRBV27 and TRBJ2-3; TRBD2 agrees at 9 bases. The sequence was collected from a human donor who received an intestinal transplant. The material sequenced was unstimulated CD8+ T cells sorted from spleen or lymph node cells, taken before intestinal transplant. The DNA of the CDR3 is TGTGCCAGCAGAAACCGTGCGGGAGGGCCGGTAGATACGCAGTATTTT. The encoded protein is CASRNRAGGPVDTQYF.